The 5 T cell receptor beta chains below all came from one sample that was sequenced in a study of identical twins. TCRdb fed the 5' RACE reads into MiXCR, producing one record per CDR3 protein. The data contain approximately 690,000 distinct CDR3 sequences, 5.5% to 7.5% of them singletons. The sample consisted of naive T cells sorted from blood. These receptors all come from a young man in good health.

This clonotype was seen many times. The chain carries TRBV5-1 and TRBJ2-1; 7 positions agree with TRBD2. Germline lookup yields CDR1 SGHRS and CDR2 YFSETQ. The CDR3 is made up of 14 amino acids. After removal of 0 bases from V and 7 bases from J, the junction contained 4 bases not matched to a gene. DNA for the CDR3: TGCGCCAGCAGCTTGGACTCGGGGGGAAATGAGCAGTTCTTC. Translating gives CASSLDSGGNEQFF.

In its sample, this clonotype was seen many times. V is TRBV20-1 and J is TRBJ2-5; a possible D gene is TRBD2 (6 bases). V lost 3 bases to trimming and J lost 5 bases, with 10 bases between them. The CDR3 spans 12 residues. Germline CDR1 reads DFQATT; CDR2 reads SNEGSKA (reference sequence). CDR3 protein: CSASKGRETQYF. The CDR3 nucleotides read TGCAGTGCTAGTAAGGGGAGGGAGACCCAGTACTTC.

This clonotype was found many times. This chain joins TRBV7-9 and TRBJ2-5, with 7 nucleotides matching TRBD2. Germline CDR1 is SEHNR and CDR2 is FQNEAQ (reference sequence). J gave up 1 base and V 3 bases, and 2 bases lay outside the gene matches. The CDR3 length is 14 residues. CDR3 DNA: TGTGCCAGCAGCTTGACTAGCACCCAAGAGACCCAGTACTTC. Amino acids: CASSLTSTQETQYF. Full variable domain (remainder filled in from reference TRBV7-9 and TRBJ2-5): DTGVSQNPRHKITKRGQNVTFRCDPISEHNRLYWYRQTLGQGPEFLTYFQNEAQLEKSRLLSDRFSAERPKGSFSTLEIQRTEQGDSAMYLCASSLTSTQETQYFGPGTRLLVL.

This clonotype was found many times. J is TRBJ1-1 and V is TRBV5-1; 7 nucleotides line up with TRBD1. CDR1 and CDR2 from the germline V gene are SGHRS and YFSETQ. V trimming: 1 base; J trimming: 3 bases; junction bases outside the gene matches: 6. The CDR3 length is 15 residues. CDR3 bases: TGCGCCAGCAGCTTGCTTGCCAGGGGGGACACTGAAGCTTTCTTT. Its translation is CASSLLARGDTEAFF.

V is TRBV6-2 or TRBV6-3 and J is TRBJ2-7; possible D gene TRBD1, 6 bases. This CDR3 is 13 amino acids long. The V gene's germline CDR1 is MNHEY and CDR2 SVGEGT. Trimming stripped 1 base from V and 6 bases from J, with 10 bases between. CDR3 amino acids: CASSYLEGGEQYF. In DNA, the CDR3 is TGTGCCAGCAGTTACTTGGAAGGGGGCGAGCAGTACTTC.